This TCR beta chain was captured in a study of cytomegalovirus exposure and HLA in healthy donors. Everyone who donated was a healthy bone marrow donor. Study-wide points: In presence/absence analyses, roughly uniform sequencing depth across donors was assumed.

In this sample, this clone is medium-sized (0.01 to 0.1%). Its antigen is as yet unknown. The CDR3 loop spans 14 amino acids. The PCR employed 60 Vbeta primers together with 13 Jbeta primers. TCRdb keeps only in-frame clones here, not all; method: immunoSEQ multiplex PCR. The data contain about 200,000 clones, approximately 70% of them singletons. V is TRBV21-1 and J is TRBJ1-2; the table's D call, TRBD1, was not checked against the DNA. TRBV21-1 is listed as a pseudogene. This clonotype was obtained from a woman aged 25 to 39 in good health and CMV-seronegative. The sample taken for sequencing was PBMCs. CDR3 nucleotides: TGTGCCAGCAGCTCCCGGGACAGGCGTAATGGCTACACCTTC. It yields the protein CASSSRDRRNGYTF.